Following are 19 T cell receptor beta chains from one sample sequenced in a study of PD-1 blockade in classical Hodgkin lymphoma. Sequencing was performed with immunoSEQ multiplex PCR; in TCRdb, only in-frame clones are kept and a portion is missing. In the table there are roughly 96,000 clones, 93% of which are singletons. Stated time point: cycle 4 day 1 (C4D1), after less than seven weeks of nivolumab. Every patient had relapsed following autologous stem cell transplantation, and cohorts differed in brentuximab vedotin exposure. The sequencing here drew on peripheral blood mononuclear cells (PBMCs), taken before the fourth cycle of nivolumab. These receptors originate from a human donor with classical Hodgkin lymphoma.

J is TRBJ2-3 and V is TRBV7-2, with D maybe TRBD2 (5 bases). This CDR3 is built from 15 residues. The V end was cut by 1 base, the J end by 5 bases, with 13 bases between. CDR1 and CDR2 (germline): SGHTA, FQGNSA. CDR3 sequence reads: CASSLGGLQVDTQYF. The CDR3 nucleotides read TGTGCCAGCAGCTTAGGAGGGCTCCAAGTAGATACGCAGTATTTT.

The sample holds a few counts of this clone. The chain links TRBV5-1 to TRBJ1-2; tentative D call: TRBD1 (5 bases). Germline V CDR1 and CDR2: SGHRS, YFSETQ. This CDR3 has 13 residues. V lost 4 bases and J 4 bases, leaving 11 bases between the germline ends. In DNA, the CDR3 is TGCGCCAGCAGCGACAGCAGAAGCTATGGCTACACCTTC. Amino acids: CASSDSRSYGYTF.

The V call is TRBV7-9, the J call TRBJ2-1; D perhaps matches TRBD2 (6 bases). Germline V CDR1 and CDR2: SEHNR, FQNEAQ (reference sequence). The CDR3 is made up of 14 amino acids. Trimming removed 5 bases at V and 3 bases at J, with 11 bases between. The CDR3: CASSPLALYNEQFF. The CDR3 DNA sequence: TGTGCCAGCAGCCCCCTAGCGCTCTACAATGAGCAGTTCTTC.

CDR3 bases: TGTGCCAGCAGCTTGATTCAGGGAAGGGGAACTAATGAAAAACTGTTTTTT. Encoded protein: CASSLIQGRGTNEKLFF. The chain links TRBV5-8 to TRBJ1-4; the D gene is possibly TRBD1 (5 bases). The CDR3 spans 17 residues. Germline CDR1 SGHTS, CDR2 YDEGEE. V was trimmed by 1 base and J by 1 base, leaving 14 bases between them.

This chain links TRBV4-2 with TRBJ1-2, with no clear D. The CDR3 is 15 residues long. Germline CDR1 is LGHNA and CDR2 is YNFKEQ. V shed 4 bases and J shed 2 bases, with 14 bases lying between them. The CDR3 DNA reads TGTGCCAGCAGCCCCGCAACCACCGACAACTATGGCTACACCTTC. Its protein is CASSPATTDNYGYTF.

This chain joins TRBV7-8 and TRBJ1-3; no definite D call. V was cut by 5 bases and J by 5 bases, with 7 bases left in between. Germline V gene sequence: CDR1 SGHVS, CDR2 FQNEAQ. The CDR3 length is 12 residues. The DNA of the CDR3 is TGTGCCAGCAGCCTTGATCGAAACACCATATATTTT. Translated, it gives CASSLDRNTIYF. Based on the CDR3 plus reference TRBV7-8 and TRBJ1-3, the full variable domain is GAGVSQSPRYKVAKRGQDVALRCDPISGHVSLFWYQQALGQGPEFLTYFQNEAQLDKSGLPSDRFFAERPEGSVSTLKIQRTQQEDSAVYLCASSLDRNTIYFGEGSWLTVV.

This clone is a singleton in its sample. The chain combines TRBV27 with TRBJ1-5, with 10 nucleotides matching TRBD1. V lost 3 bases, J lost 6 bases, and 5 bases stayed unmatched. Germline CDR1 is MNHEY and CDR2 is SMNVEV (reference sequence). CDR3 length: 15 residues. As DNA, the CDR3 is TGTGCCAGCAGTTTTGCCGGGACAGGGGTTCAGCCCCAGCATTTT. Encoded protein: CASSFAGTGVQPQHF.

V and J are TRBV10-1 and TRBJ1-1; D is unclear. Trimming pared 6 bases from V and 4 bases from J, leaving 12 bases between. Germline V lookup: CDR1 WNHNN, CDR2 SYGVQD (reference sequence). The length of the CDR3 is 13 residues. CDR3 DNA sequence: TGCGCCAGCAGAGACACCGGAGGCACTGAAGCTTTCTTT. Translating it yields CASRDTGGTEAFF.

The chain uses TRBV13 and TRBJ2-1; the D is unclear. In germline, CDR1 is PRHDT, CDR2 FYEKMQ (reference sequence). The V and J ends lost 0 bases and 5 bases respectively, with 11 bases between them. The CDR3 extends over 15 amino acids. The CDR3 nucleotides read TGTGCCAGCAGCTTAGGATTCGAAGACAACAATGAGCAGTTCTTC. Translation: CASSLGFEDNNEQFF. Complete variable domain (other parts from reference TRBV13 and TRBJ2-1): AAGVIQSPRHLIKEKRETATLKCYPIPRHDTVYWYQQGPGQDPQFLISFYEKMQSDKGSIPDRFSAQQFSDYHSELNMSSLELGDSALYFCASSLGFEDNNEQFFGPGTRLTVL.

V usage is TRBV10-1 and J usage is TRBJ2-2, with D possibly TRBD2 on 5 matching bases. The germline V gene has CDR1 WNHNN and CDR2 SYGVQD (reference sequence). V shed 6 bases and J shed 0 bases, with 8 bases lying between them. There are 14 residues in the CDR3. The CDR3 is CASRTGANTGELFF. The CDR3 DNA reads TGCGCCAGCAGAACCGGGGCGAACACCGGGGAGCTGTTTTTT.

The rearrangement joins TRBV6-1 to TRBJ2-7, with D unclear. The V gene's germline CDR1 is MNHNS and CDR2 SASEGT. V was pared by 2 bases and J by 4 bases, with 6 bases between. The CDR3 runs 12 residues. CDR3 in DNA: TGTGCCAGCAGTGAATACGAGTACGAGCAGTACTTC. Translated, it gives CASSEYEYEQYF.

The chain joins TRBV21-1 to TRBJ2-4; no check of the table's D call, TRBD1, against the DNA was made. TRBV21-1 constitutes a pseudogene. The CDR3 spans 16 residues. CDR3 sequence: CASSTLDRGRRDIQYF. CDR3 DNA: TGTGCCAGCAGCACCCTGGACAGGGGGCGCAGGGACATTCAGTACTTC.

V usage is TRBV28 and J usage is TRBJ2-7; D is undetermined. V was cut by 3 bases and J by 2 bases, with 20 bases left in between. The CDR3 consists of 17 residues. Per the germline V gene, CDR1 is MDHEN and CDR2 is SYDVKM. In nucleotides, the CDR3 is TGTGCCAGCAGTTTTCTCGACATATCAGGTGGCGCCTACGAGCAGTACTTC. This sequence encodes CASSFLDISGGAYEQYF.

The chain carries TRBV18 and TRBJ2-1; TRBD1 matches at 9 bases. There are 15 residues in the CDR3. CDR1 and CDR2 (germline): KGHSH, LQKENI. V trimming: 2 bases; J trimming: 6 bases; junction bases outside the gene matches: 5. CDR3 DNA: TGTGCCAGCTCACCAGACAGGGGGTCAGGCAATGAGCAGTTCTTC. It encodes CASSPDRGSGNEQFF.

The V gene is TRBV13, the J gene TRBJ1-6; D is perhaps TRBD1 (6 bases). V was shortened by 6 bases and J by 7 bases, with 13 bases between the two germline ends. The CDR3 is 14 residues long. The germline V gene has CDR1 PRHDT and CDR2 FYEKMQ (reference sequence). The CDR3 DNA reads as TGTGCCAGCAGTCGACAGGAGACCAATTCACCCCTCCACTTT. Translated, it gives CASSRQETNSPLHF.

There are a few counts of this clone. This chain joins TRBV19 and TRBJ2-5; D not resolved. CDR3 size: 14 residues. Germline CDR1 and CDR2: LNHDA and SQIVND (reference sequence). V was shortened by 3 bases and J by 4 bases, with 12 bases between the two germline ends. The DNA of the CDR3 is TGTGCCAGTAGTATCTCTGGGGTAGGAGAGACCCAGTACTTC. Its protein product is CASSISGVGETQYF.

This clone has just one count. V usage is TRBV5-1 and J usage is TRBJ1-1, with D uncertain. V lost 3 bases, J lost 3 bases, and 15 bases lay in between. The CDR3 has 15 amino acids. Germline V gene lookup returns CDR1 SGHRS and CDR2 YFSETQ. The CDR3 nucleotides read TGCGCCAGCAGCTCAGAGACCCTTGGGTACACTGAAGCTTTCTTT. Translated, it gives CASSSETLGYTEAFF.

The chain couples TRBV4-1 to TRBJ2-5, with a tentative D call TRBD1 (5 bases). The ends were cut back, 0 bases at V and 1 base at J, with 9 bases in the middle. Germline CDR1 is MGHRA and CDR2 is YSYEKL. The CDR3 has 15 amino acids. The CDR3 spells CASSQDKGPQETQYF. DNA for the CDR3: TGCGCCAGCAGCCAAGATAAGGGGCCCCAAGAGACCCAGTACTTC.

This clone was recorded once. The genes are TRBV7-3 and TRBJ2-7; 9 nucleotides match TRBD2. The CDR3 has 13 amino acids. V lost 3 bases and J lost 4; bases outside the gene matches: 1. Germline lookup yields CDR1 SGHTA and CDR2 FQGTGA. The CDR3, as DNA: TGTGCCAGCAGCTTGGCGGGAGGGTACGAGCAGTACTTC. This translates into CASSLAGGYEQYF.